This TCR beta chain was recorded in a study of cytomegalovirus exposure and HLA in healthy donors. Study-wide background: As released early, the data held around 80 million unique TCRs from HLA-typed donors.

V dropped 3 bases and J dropped 4; count of bases not matched to a gene: 6. The length of the CDR3 is 16 residues. Germline loops: CDR1 MDHEN, CDR2 SYDVKM. Study conclusions and caveats: Researchers catalogued about 150 TCR beta chains as cytomegalovirus-associated. Relative to equally common others, HLA-associated TCR beta chains showed greater clonal expansion in a later analysis.

The PCR used 60 Vbeta and 13 Jbeta primers. This table comes from immunoSEQ multiplex PCR, and its TCRdb copy is limited to in-frame clones, with some not included. Among about 130,000 clones listed, around 74% were seen once. About this clone: Its antigen is as yet unknown.

The sequence was obtained from a man aged 18 to 30 in good health and CMV-seropositive. The sequenced sample consisted of PBMCs. This chain connects TRBV28 to TRBJ2-1; 10 bases are shared with TRBD2. CDR3 residues: CASSLESGRGYNEQFF. CDR3 nucleotides: TGTGCCAGCAGTTTGGAGAGCGGGAGGGGGTACAATGAGCAGTTCTTC. Full variable domain (remainder filled in from reference TRBV28 and TRBJ2-1): DVKVTQSSRYLVKRTGEKVFLECVQDMDHENMFWYRQDPGLGLRLIYFSYDVKMKEKGDIPEGYSVSREKKERFSLILESASTNQTSMYLCASSLESGRGYNEQFFGPGTRLTVL.